What follows is one T cell receptor (beta chain) and its context. TCRdb's table, derived via immunoSEQ multiplex PCR, lists solely in-frame clones and lacks some. The data show 2,500,000 or so clones, 85% to 95% seen once. These data come from a study of shared clonotypes between healthy human individuals. CDR1 is SGHRS and CDR2 is YFSETQ in the germline V gene. CDR3 length: 15 amino acids. With 0 bases removed from V and 3 bases from J, the gap between germline ends came to 10 bases. Sequences were obtained from naive CD4+ T cells sorted from blood. Specified subset: CD45RA+ positively selected. The source of this sequence is a man between 18 and 29 years old in good health. The rearrangement joins TRBV5-1 to TRBJ2-1, with D possibly matching TRBD2 (5 bases). CDR3: CASSLVAGLYNEQFF. The CDR3 region has the DNA TGCGCCAGCAGCTTGGTGGCAGGACTCTACAATGAGCAGTTCTTC.